This passage covers 9 T cell receptor beta chains from one sample sequenced in a study of T cell responses to AZD1222 COVID-19 vaccine. The protocol was immunoSEQ multiplex PCR, while the TCRdb copy is restricted to in-frame clones and leaves out a portion. The table shows 150,000 or so clones, with roughly four fifths occurring only once. The material was peripheral blood, obtained on day 0 of MenACWY control vaccination. These receptor sequences come from an adult in good health.

V gene TRBV3-1 (or the pseudogene TRBV3-2) combines with J gene TRBJ1-2; 7 bases match TRBD1. The CDR3 loop spans 14 amino acids. Trimming at V came to 0 bases and at J to 5 bases, leaving 3 bases not matched to a gene. Germline values: CDR1 LGHDT, CDR2 YNNKEL (reference sequence). CDR3 nucleotides: TGTGCCAGCAGCCAAGATGGCAGGGGGTATGGCTACACCTTC. Translation gives CASSQDGRGYGYTF.

V and J are TRBV7-3 and TRBJ2-3; TRBD2 agrees at 14 bases. CDR1 and CDR2 (germline): SGHTA, FQGTGA. The CDR3 contains 15 residues. Losses at the gene ends were 4 bases for V and 5 bases for J; bases not matched to a gene: 2. CDR3 protein: CASSSGLAGGDTQYF. As DNA, the CDR3 is TGTGCCAGCAGCTCCGGACTAGCGGGGGGAGATACGCAGTATTTT.

The table lists this clone with a few counts. This sequence joins TRBV7-3 and TRBJ1-1, with 12 bases identical to TRBD1. The CDR3 has 16 residues. From germline, CDR1 is SGHTA and CDR2 FQGTGA. The J segment lost 3 bases and the V segment lost 3 bases, leaving 5 bases of the junction unmatched. The CDR3 is CASSLGQGAKDTEAFF. The CDR3 DNA follows: TGTGCCAGCAGCTTGGGACAGGGGGCGAAGGACACTGAAGCTTTCTTT.

In DNA, the CDR3 is TGTGCCAGCAGTTACGGGACAGGGCGAGATGAGCAGTTCTTC. Its translation is CASSYGTGRDEQFF. The chain employs TRBV6-5 and TRBJ2-1; TRBD1 matches at 9 bases. Germline lookup yields CDR1 MNHEY and CDR2 SVGAGI. With 2 bases clipped from V and 8 bases from J, the junction kept 4 bases outside the gene matches. The CDR3 length is 14 residues.

This clone has a count of ten or more. The chain recombines TRBV4-1 with TRBJ2-2; 9 bases line up with TRBD2. From germline, CDR1 is MGHRA and CDR2 YSYEKL. V shed 0 bases, J shed 6 bases, and the junction held 8 bases outside the gene matches. The CDR3 covers 17 residues. CDR3: CASSQDLAGGPPGELFF. The CDR3 region has the DNA TGCGCCAGCAGCCAAGATTTGGCGGGGGGGCCCCCCGGGGAGCTGTTTTTT.

The chain couples TRBV7-9 to TRBJ2-1; 7 bases fit TRBD1. The trim removed 4 bases at V and 0 bases at J, leaving 6 bases unmatched. Germline CDR1 is SEHNR and CDR2 is FQNEAQ (reference sequence). This CDR3 is 16 amino acids long. The CDR3 is CASSSEQGSSYNEQFF. The CDR3 DNA reads TGTGCCAGCAGCTCCGAACAGGGGAGCTCCTACAATGAGCAGTTCTTC. Complete variable domain (other parts from reference TRBV7-9 and TRBJ2-1): DTGVSQNPRHKITKRGQNVTFRCDPISEHNRLYWYRQTLGQGPEFLTYFQNEAQLEKSRLLSDRFSAERPKGSFSTLEIQRTEQGDSAMYLCASSSEQGSSYNEQFFGPGTRLTVL.

The chain is built from TRBV6-1 and TRBJ2-2; possibly TRBD1 for D (7 bases). Germline V gene sequence: CDR1 MNHNS, CDR2 SASEGT. Trimming removed 4 bases from V and 3 bases from J, with 21 bases in between. The CDR3 covers 18 residues. CDR3 sequence: CASSARSGGTAHTGELFF. CDR3 DNA: TGTGCCAGCAGTGCAAGATCCGGCGGGACAGCGCACACCGGGGAGCTGTTTTTT.

The chain links TRBV24-1 to TRBJ2-3; TRBD2 matches at 8 bases. Germline trimming cut 4 bases from V and 4 bases from J; bases unmatched to any gene: 3. The CDR3 is 14 residues long. CDR1 KGHDR and CDR2 SFDVKD come from the germline V gene. CDR3 sequence: CATSDPGLADTQYF. The CDR3 nucleotides are TGTGCCACCAGTGACCCGGGACTAGCAGATACGCAGTATTTT.

The chain uses TRBV9 and TRBJ2-5, with 7 positions matching TRBD2. The CDR3 runs 14 residues. In germline, CDR1 is SGDLS, CDR2 YYNGEE. V lost 3 bases and J lost 9; bases outside the gene matches: 11. This CDR3 is CASSGGGSLGAQYF. CDR3 sequence (DNA): TGTGCCAGCAGCGGGGGAGGGTCCCTCGGGGCCCAGTACTTC.